These 28 T cell receptor beta chains share one sample of origin, sequenced in a study of vaccination and CD4 T cells after COVID-19. Their cognate antigens are unknown. As for treatment: approximately 9-day PBMC culture with coronavirus spike peptide pools or control peptides (ViraFEST assay). Scientists ran DNA taken from cultured CD4+ T cells through the Oncomine TCR Beta short-read assay for sequencing. MiXCR, applied by TCRdb to the PCR reads, yields one record per CDR3 protein. The sample shows about 17,000 distinct CDR3 sequences, 55% to 60% of them seen only once. The sample was CD4+ T cells from blood, cultured in vitro. Receptor source: a human donor who had recovered from COVID-19.

The chain joins TRBV27 to TRBJ1-1; 7 bases fit TRBD1. The CDR3 runs to 12 residues. Trimming cost V 6 bases and J 4 bases; bases outside gene matches: 2. CDR1 and CDR2 (germline): MNHEY, SMNVEV (reference sequence). The CDR3 loop reads CASSRGGTEAFF. In DNA form, the CDR3 reads TGTGCCAGCAGCAGGGGGGGCACTGAAGCTTTCTTT.

The CDR3 coding sequence is TGCGCCAGCAGCCCAGGACAGGTGGGGGTCTACGAGCAGTACTTC. Translating it yields CASSPGQVGVYEQYF. This rearrangement joins TRBV5-1 to TRBJ2-7; 7 nucleotides agree with TRBD1. The V segment lost 4 bases and the J segment 3 bases; nucleotides outside the gene matches: 10. Per germline, CDR1 SGHRS and CDR2 YFSETQ. The CDR3 extends over 15 amino acids.

This sequence joins TRBV7-2 and TRBJ2-7; D possibly corresponds to TRBD1 (5 bases). This CDR3 is built from 14 residues. The V and J ends lost 1 base and 0 bases respectively, with 7 bases between them. Germline V gene lookup returns CDR1 SGHTA and CDR2 FQGNSA. CDR3 sequence: CASSLDTGSYEQYF. Here the CDR3 DNA reads TGTGCCAGCAGCTTAGATACAGGCTCCTACGAGCAGTACTTC.

The rearrangement joins TRBV19 to TRBJ1-3, with 8 bases identical to TRBD1. After removal of 7 bases from V and 4 bases from J, the junction contained 6 bases not matched to a gene. The CDR3 consists of 14 residues. CDR1 and CDR2 (germline): LNHDA, SQIVND (reference sequence). The CDR3 DNA reads TGTGCCAGTAAGGGACAGGTATTCGGAAACACCATATATTTT. It encodes CASKGQVFGNTIYF. Combining the CDR3 with reference TRBV19 and TRBJ1-3 gives the whole variable domain DGGITQSPKYLFRKEGQNVTLSCEQNLNHDAMYWYRQDPGQGLRLIYYSQIVNDFQKGDIAEGYSVSREKKESFPLTVTSAQKNPTAFYLCASKGQVFGNTIYFGEGSWLTVV.

This rearrangement joins TRBV15 to TRBJ2-2; no definite D call. The CDR3 sequence is 15 residues long. Trimming shortened V by 6 bases and J by 8 bases, and 19 bases separated the two germline ends. Germline V lookup: CDR1 LNHNV, CDR2 YYDKDF (reference sequence). CDR3 loop: CATSPKGSPLGELFF. The CDR3 DNA reads as TGTGCCACCAGTCCGAAGGGCAGTCCTTTGGGGGAGCTGTTTTTT.

By proportion, this clonotype is large. V usage is TRBV7-3 and J usage is TRBJ2-2, with a weak D call TRBD1 (6 bases). The length of the CDR3 is 15 residues. Deletions cut 5 bases from V and 6 bases from J, with 16 bases between. The germline gives CDR1 SGHTA, CDR2 FQGTGA. The CDR3: CASSPGSGDPGELFF. CDR3 nucleotides: TGTGCCAGCAGCCCCGGGTCAGGGGACCCCGGGGAGCTGTTTTTT.

This clonotype was observed a few times. The rearrangement links TRBV24-1 to TRBJ1-2; 7 nucleotides match TRBD1. Trimming at V came to 4 bases and at J to 4 bases, leaving 5 bases not matched to a gene. CDR1 is KGHDR and CDR2 is SFDVKD in the germline V gene. This CDR3 comprises 14 residues. The CDR3 region has the DNA TGTGCCACCAGTGAGGGGACAGCTACCTATGGCTACACCTTC. This encodes CATSEGTATYGYTF.

The CDR3: CASTLTSGSSEQFF. CDR3 sequence (DNA): TGTGCCAGCACCTTGACTAGCGGGAGTAGTGAGCAGTTCTTC. V is TRBV6-1 and J is TRBJ2-1; 12 bases line up with TRBD2. Germline V lookup: CDR1 MNHNS, CDR2 SASEGT. With V trimmed by 7 bases and J by 9 bases, 7 bases remained unmatched. This CDR3 comprises 14 residues.

This chain's CDR3 is CAPSTGQGATMNTEAFF. In DNA form, the CDR3 reads TGTGCTCCCAGCACTGGACAGGGGGCGACGATGAACACTGAAGCTTTCTTT. The V gene is TRBV21-1, the J gene TRBJ1-1; the table names TRBD1, a call not compared with the DNA. TRBV21-1 is classified as a pseudogene. CDR3 length: 17 amino acids.

The V call is TRBV6-5, the J call TRBJ2-3, with 11 bases that match TRBD1. Germline trimming cut 4 bases from V and 4 bases from J; bases unmatched to any gene: 4. Germline assignment: CDR1 MNHEY and CDR2 SVGAGI. CDR3 length: 15 amino acids. The CDR3 loop reads CASSSGTGGPDTQYF. The CDR3 bases are TGTGCCAGCAGTTCCGGGACAGGGGGACCAGATACGCAGTATTTT.

This rearrangement joins TRBV20-1 to TRBJ1-4; possible D gene TRBD1, 6 bases. Germline CDR1 reads DFQATT; CDR2 reads SNEGSKA (reference sequence). The CDR3 totals 13 residues. V was cut by 3 bases and J by 10 bases, with 15 bases left in between. CDR3 sequence reads: CSASEGVSGKLFF. The CDR3 region has the DNA TGCAGTGCTAGTGAGGGGGTAAGCGGAAAACTGTTTTTT.

This clonotype appeared a single time. This sequence joins TRBV11-2 and TRBJ2-7; TRBD2 aligns across 11 bases. The CDR3 covers 16 residues. The V and J ends lost 5 bases and 6 bases, in that order; junction bases with no gene match: 12. Germline assignment: CDR1 SGHAT and CDR2 FQNNGV. CDR3 in DNA: TGTGCCAGCAGCCGACGCGGGACTAGCGGAGGCTGCGAGCAGTACTTC. Its translation is CASSRRGTSGGCEQYF.

V and J are TRBV4-1 and TRBJ1-2; 8 bases are a match to TRBD1. Germline assignment: CDR1 MGHRA and CDR2 YSYEKL. The CDR3 sequence is 16 residues long. Trimming took 3 bases from V and 1 from J; bases not matched to a gene: 7. CDR3 loop: CASSHGAGGGNYGYTF. The CDR3 DNA reads TGCGCCAGCAGCCATGGGGCAGGGGGCGGTAACTATGGCTACACCTTC.

The rearrangement joins TRBV9 to TRBJ2-7; maybe TRBD1 (5 bases). There are 14 residues in the CDR3. Germline loops: CDR1 SGDLS, CDR2 YYNGEE. The V end was cut by 1 base, the J end by 2 bases, with 10 bases between. The CDR3 protein is CASSVIRQPYEQYF. The CDR3 bases are TGTGCCAGCAGCGTAATCAGACAGCCCTACGAGCAGTACTTC.

The sample holds a few counts of this clonotype. CDR3 sequence reads: CASGPDRGQPQHF. The CDR3 bases are TGTGCTAGTGGCCCCGACAGGGGTCAGCCCCAGCATTTT. The rearrangement uses TRBV12-5 and TRBJ1-5, with 8 bases matching TRBD1. Germline loops: CDR1 LGHNT, CDR2 FRNRAP. V shed 6 bases and J 6 bases; nucleotides not matched to a gene: 4. CDR3 size: 13 residues.

On this clonotype itself: One junction end does not reproduce the germline sequence, and a read error may be involved. This chain uses TRBV20-1 with TRBJ2-2; 8 bases agree with TRBD1. Germline V lookup: CDR1 DFQATT, CDR2 SNEGSKA (reference sequence). The CDR3 is 17 residues long. Here the CDR3 DNA reads TGCAGTGCAAGAGGGACAGGTCTGGCGGGGAACACCGGGGAGCTGTTTTTT. Protein: CSARGTGLAGNTGELFF.

In this sample, this clonotype turned up a few times. The chain links TRBV29-1 to TRBJ2-7, with D possibly being TRBD1 or TRBD2 (6 bases each). Trimming removed 7 bases at V and 3 bases at J, with 16 bases between. The CDR3 has 13 residues. Germline CDR1 and CDR2: SQVTM and ANQGSEA. The CDR3 is CSAEGETGYEQYF. The CDR3 DNA reads as TGCAGCGCGGAGGGGGAGACGGGCTACGAGCAGTACTTC.

The chain recombines TRBV19 with TRBJ1-4; maybe TRBD1 (5 bases). The CDR3 has 12 amino acids. Trimming cost V 5 bases and J 16 bases, with 17 bases left between them. The germline CDR1 and CDR2 sequences are LNHDA and SQIVND (reference sequence). The CDR3 DNA reads TGTGCCAGTAGTCCCGACAGATGGGAACAGTTTTTT. It yields the protein CASSPDRWEQFF. The entire variable domain, with the rest obtained from reference TRBV19 and TRBJ1-4, is as follows: DGGITQSPKYLFRKEGQNVTLSCEQNLNHDAMYWYRQDPGQGLRLIYYSQIVNDFQKGDIAEGYSVSREKKESFPLTVTSAQKNPTAFYLCASSPDRWEQFFGSGTQLSVL.

The chain is built from TRBV6-1 and TRBJ1-4; a weak D match, TRBD1 (6 bases). This CDR3 has 12 residues. CDR1 is MNHNS, CDR2 SASEGT, per germline. V was shortened by 7 bases and J by 7 bases, with 10 bases between the two germline ends. The CDR3 DNA follows: TGTGCCAGCAAGGGGGAGGGTGAAAAACTGTTTTTT. Protein sequence: CASKGEGEKLFF.

The genes are TRBV6-2 or TRBV6-3 and TRBJ2-7; no clear D gene. CDR3 length equals 13 residues. Trimming pared 11 bases from V and 3 bases from J, leaving 17 bases between. In germline, CDR1 is MNHEY, CDR2 SVGEGT. The DNA for the CDR3 is TGTGCCGGGCGGCCCTCACTTAACTACGAGCAGTACTTC. It codes for CAGRPSLNYEQYF.

In its sample, this clonotype was seen a few times. This chain links TRBV11-3 with TRBJ1-1, with 8 bases lining up with TRBD1. The CDR3 consists of 15 residues. From germline, CDR1 is SGHNT and CDR2 YENEEA. Trimming at V came to 5 bases and at J to 1 base, leaving 6 bases not matched to a gene. CDR3 protein: CASSPVGQANTEAFF. DNA of the CDR3: TGTGCCAGCAGCCCCGTGGGACAGGCGAACACTGAAGCTTTCTTT.

This clonotype is labeled large. This chain joins TRBV19 and TRBJ1-2; D perhaps matches TRBD1 (6 bases). Trimming stripped 0 bases from V and 14 bases from J, with 16 bases between. From germline, CDR1 is LNHDA and CDR2 SQIVND (reference sequence). The CDR3 runs 13 residues. The CDR3 region is CASSIDGGARETF. The DNA for the CDR3 is TGTGCCAGTAGTATAGATGGGGGCGCCAGGGAGACCTTC.

The chain employs TRBV19 and TRBJ1-1, with D possibly matching TRBD1 (5 bases). V was shortened by 3 bases and J by 1 base, with 9 bases between the two germline ends. CDR1 is LNHDA and CDR2 is SQIVND in the germline V gene (reference sequence). The CDR3 is 14 amino acids. CDR3 coding DNA: TGTGCCAGTAGTATTAATGGACAGAACACTGAAGCTTTCTTT. It codes for CASSINGQNTEAFF.

This chain links TRBV20-1 with TRBJ2-1; TRBD2 aligns across 8 bases. J lost 6 bases, V lost 0 bases, and 4 bases had no gene match. CDR1 is DFQATT and CDR2 is SNEGSKA in the germline V gene (reference sequence). The CDR3 is 14 residues long. CDR3 region: CSARESGRGNEQFF. The CDR3 DNA sequence: TGCAGTGCTAGAGAAAGCGGGAGAGGCAATGAGCAGTTCTTC.

This rearrangement joins TRBV19 to TRBJ2-7; D gene unclear. In germline, CDR1 is LNHDA, CDR2 SQIVND (reference sequence). This CDR3 is 15 amino acids long. V was pared by 1 base and J by 2 bases, with 12 bases between. CDR3 bases: TGTGCCAGTAGTATAGGACAAGCTGTAACCTACGAGCAGTACTTC. It is translated as CASSIGQAVTYEQYF. Looking up the rest from reference TRBV19 and TRBJ2-7 gives the full variable domain: DGGITQSPKYLFRKEGQNVTLSCEQNLNHDAMYWYRQDPGQGLRLIYYSQIVNDFQKGDIAEGYSVSREKKESFPLTVTSAQKNPTAFYLCASSIGQAVTYEQYFGPGTRLTVT.

The sample holds a few counts of this clonotype. V usage is TRBV6-1 and J usage is TRBJ1-3, with TRBD1 as a possible D gene (5 bases). CDR1 MNHNS and CDR2 SASEGT come from the germline V gene. The CDR3 is 14 amino acids. Trimming cost V 6 bases and J 2 bases, with 11 bases left between them. The CDR3 DNA sequence: TGTGCCAGCAGGGGGGAGGGGACTGGAAACACCATATATTTT. It encodes CASRGEGTGNTIYF.

This chain connects TRBV2 to TRBJ1-5; D is unclear. CDR3 length equals 13 residues. The germline gives CDR1 SNHLY, CDR2 FYNNEI. V dropped 8 bases and J dropped 6 bases, with 14 bases sitting between them. The CDR3 DNA reads as TGTGCCAGCTCGAAGGGCTTGGGTCAGCCCCAGCATTTT. Translating gives CASSKGLGQPQHF. Complete variable domain (other parts from reference TRBV2 and TRBJ1-5): EPEVTQTPSHQVTQMGQEVILRCVPISNHLYFYWYRQILGQKVEFLVSFYNNEISEKSEIFDDQFSVERPDGSNFTLKIRSTKLEDSAMYFCASSKGLGQPQHFGDGTRLSIL.

A few counts support this clonotype. The rearrangement links TRBV19 to TRBJ2-5, with 10 bases aligning to TRBD1. The CDR3 sequence is 15 residues long. The germline V gene has CDR1 LNHDA and CDR2 SQIVND (reference sequence). Trimming removed 5 bases from V and 5 bases from J; junction bases left unmatched: 8. As DNA, the CDR3 is TGTGCCAGTAGTTCCCTAGGACAGGGGGAGGAGACCCAGTACTTC. It codes for CASSSLGQGEETQYF.